These T cell receptor beta chains were read from a single sample in a study of molecular identifiers for immune sequencing clone quantification. TCRdb ran MiXCR on the PCR reads and lists one entry per CDR3 protein. The table includes roughly 50,000 distinct CDR3 sequences, less than 25% detected once. The specimen was naive CD8+ T cells from blood, with Jurkat cell RNA spiked in. The receptor source for this set is a human donor in good health. Some libraries in this study had Jurkat cell RNA spiked in. Both conserved end residues are part of each CDR3. Fields, in order: D gene, J gene, V gene, CDR3 protein. A D gene is named only where the DNA matches it firmly.

>-|TRBJ1-2|TRBV6-2/TRBV6-3
CASSYSVDNYGYTF
>-|TRBJ1-2|TRBV29-1
CSVTEVFNYGYTF
>-|TRBJ2-7|TRBV27
CASSGDRDSNLPGGEQYF
>-|TRBJ2-7|TRBV4-3
CASSQTGGYEQYF
>-|TRBJ2-1|TRBV4-1
CASSQLRQGNEQFF
>TRBD1|TRBJ2-7|TRBV14
CASSQDLRDRYEQYF
>-|TRBJ2-7|TRBV5-1
CASSLSTTGTPDEQYF
>TRBD1|TRBJ1-5|TRBV29-1
CSVGTGADQPQHF
>TRBD2|TRBJ2-5|TRBV12-3/TRBV12-4
CASQREGRETQYF
>-|TRBJ2-7|TRBV30
CAWSPDASYEQYF
>-|TRBJ2-5|TRBV9
CASSVSAGTQAPQYF
>-|TRBJ2-7|TRBV20-1
CSAARDTENYEQYF
>TRBD2|TRBJ2-5|TRBV20-1
CSGLAFDSGLAGGRETQYF
>-|TRBJ1-1|TRBV29-1
CSAEQGGFTEASF
>-|TRBJ1-4|TRBV20-1
CSARSATATNEKLFF
>-|TRBJ1-5|TRBV6-1
CASSEFVGGSNQPQHF
>TRBD2|TRBJ2-7|TRBV29-1
CSAETGLAGPGGDYEQYF
>-|TRBJ2-7|TRBV4-3
CASSQDKQGYEQYF
>-|TRBJ2-7|TRBV14
CASSQGEGSYEQYF
>TRBD2|TRBJ2-3|TRBV6-7
CASSYSASGGTDTQYF
>-|TRBJ1-5|TRBV20-1
CSAGMEGLQPQHF
>-|TRBJ2-2|TRBV5-4
CASSLPGSSASTGELFF
>-|TRBJ1-1|TRBV21-1
CASSEGVNTEAFF
>-|TRBJ1-1|TRBV29-1
CSVGHQNTKAFF
>TRBD2|TRBJ2-7|TRBV20-1
CSSRSGQSYEQCF
>-|TRBJ1-1|TRBV19
CASSWAGISTEAFF
>TRBD2|TRBJ2-5|TRBV7-9
CASSYVAGVYETQYF
>-|TRBJ2-1|TRBV4-3
CASSQGTGRAYNEQFF
>-|TRBJ2-2|TRBV11-3
CASSFRAGNAGELFF
>-|TRBJ1-5|TRBV6-2/TRBV6-3
CASSYGTGFGQPQHF
>-|TRBJ2-5|TRBV7-9
CASSLGGGETQYF
>-|TRBJ2-1|TRBV9
CASSVRDDNEQFF
>-|TRBJ1-1|TRBV12-3/TRBV12-4
CASTDLGARGSEAFF
>TRBD1|TRBJ1-5|TRBV6-2/TRBV6-3
CASSYDRGSNQPQHF
>-|TRBJ2-7|TRBV6-5
CASRIMSGREQYF
>-|TRBJ2-7|TRBV20-1
CSAKQVSEQYF
>TRBD2|TRBJ2-2|TRBV28
CASSLGSGRAAGELFF
>-|TRBJ2-5|TRBV20-1
CSARPGDINQETQYF
>-|TRBJ2-7|TRBV20-1
CSADTGGYEQYF
>TRBD2|TRBJ2-1|TRBV7-6
CASSFEVGGGENEQFF